This TCR beta chain was retrieved from a study of blood T cell repertoires in COVID-19. Profiled with immunoSEQ multiplex PCR; TCRdb holds only in-frame clones, not every one. This table has approximately 260,000 clones, 75% to 95% appearing once. The germline gives CDR1 MNHEY, CDR2 SMNVEV (reference sequence). The length of the CDR3 is 12 residues. Trimming took off 8 bases at V and 0 bases at J, with 8 bases between the two ends. The TCR sequence derives from a woman aged 18-29 years who had recovered from COVID-19. Sequencing used PBMCs or T cells enriched from blood (not recorded which). V is TRBV27 and J is TRBJ2-7, with D tentatively TRBD2 (5 bases). The CDR3 reads CASSGSSYEQYF. DNA of the CDR3: TGTGCCAGCTCGGGGAGCTCCTACGAGCAGTACTTC.